This passage covers 20 T cell receptor beta chains from one sample sequenced in a study of T-cell memory formation after mild COVID-19. TCRdb ran MiXCR on the 5' RACE reads and lists one entry per CDR3 protein. The sample includes around 440,000 distinct CDR3 sequences, 18% of them seen just once. Sequenced input: PBMCs or a T cell subset sorted from them (not recorded which). These receptors all come from an adult woman who had mild COVID-19 (a few samples of this study predate the infection). Cell type and time point are not known.

This clonotype was detected only a few times. The gene calls are TRBV7-8 and TRBJ2-3, with a possible D match to TRBD2 (5 bases). The V end was cut by 5 bases, the J end by 2 bases, with 11 bases between. The CDR3 loop spans 14 amino acids. Germline V gives CDR1 SGHVS, CDR2 FQNEAQ. CDR3 coding DNA: TGTGCCAGCAGCGTTACTAGTTACACAGATACGCAGTATTTT. Protein sequence: CASSVTSYTDTQYF.

This clonotype was picked up a small number of times. The V and J genes are TRBV2 and TRBJ1-1, with a tentative D call TRBD1 (6 bases). The V and J ends lost 9 bases and 1 base respectively, with 9 bases between them. CDR3 length: 12 amino acids. The germline V gene has CDR1 SNHLY and CDR2 FYNNEI. CDR3 residues: CASTGPNTEAFF. CDR3 in DNA: TGTGCCAGTACAGGGCCGAACACTGAAGCTTTCTTT.

This clonotype has only a few counts. The V call is TRBV19, the J call TRBJ1-1, with D tentatively TRBD1 (6 bases). The V end lost 3 bases, the J end lost 3 bases, and 11 bases lay between the germline ends. This CDR3 region has 14 residues. The germline gives CDR1 LNHDA, CDR2 SQIVND (reference sequence). The CDR3 coding sequence is TGTGCCAGTAGTATGCGCAGGGGCCACACTGAAGCTTTCTTT. Translating gives CASSMRRGHTEAFF.

V and J are TRBV18 and TRBJ2-7; D call uncertain. CDR1 and CDR2 from the germline V gene are KGHSH and LQKENI. Trimming removed 3 bases from V and 3 bases from J, with 12 bases in between. This CDR3 spans 14 amino acids. This CDR3 reads CASSPRGDYYEQYF. DNA for the CDR3: TGTGCCAGCTCACCTCGCGGTGATTACTACGAGCAGTACTTC.

This clonotype was counted a few times. V and J are TRBV6-5 and TRBJ2-1; TRBD2 agrees at 10 bases. Trimming at V came to 0 bases and at J to 5 bases, leaving 4 bases not matched to a gene. This CDR3 comprises 16 residues. Germline loops: CDR1 MNHEY, CDR2 SVGAGI. The CDR3 DNA follows: TGTGCCAGCAGTTACTCCACAGCGGGAGGGAACAATGAGCAGTTCTTC. It is translated as CASSYSTAGGNNEQFF.

This clonotype was counted a few times. V is TRBV9 and J is TRBJ1-6, with TRBD1 as a possible D gene (5 bases). The CDR3 totals 16 residues. Between the trimmed V and J ends, which lost 3 bases and 3 bases, there was a span of 13 bases. CDR1 SGDLS and CDR2 YYNGEE come from the germline V gene. As DNA, the CDR3 is TGTGCCAGCAGCGGCGACAGTGGAATCTATAATTCACCCCTCCACTTT. This translates into CASSGDSGIYNSPLHF.

This clonotype has a count of ten or more. The junction does not match germline at one end; this may be a read error. In nucleotides, the CDR3 is TGTGCCAGCAGCCTAGCTGGTAGCTTGATGGAGACCCAGTACTTC. Its protein is CASSLAGSLMETQYF. This rearrangement joins TRBV7-2 to TRBJ2-5, with a weak D call TRBD2 (5 bases). Per the germline V gene, CDR1 is SGHTA and CDR2 is FQGNSA. The CDR3 consists of 15 residues.

This clonotype occurred a few times. The J gene is TRBJ2-5, the V gene TRBV10-3; D is possibly TRBD2 (6 bases). Germline CDR1 ENHRY, CDR2 SYGVKD. The V and J ends lost 5 bases and 4 bases respectively, with 11 bases between them. The CDR3 spans 13 residues. The CDR3, as DNA: TGTGCCATCAGTCCGGAGGGCGGAGAGACCCAGTACTTC. As protein: CAISPEGGETQYF.

There are a few counts of this clonotype. The chain combines TRBV18 with TRBJ1-1; the D is unclear. Germline V gene sequence: CDR1 KGHSH, CDR2 LQKENI. The CDR3 contains 16 residues. Between the trimmed V and J ends, which lost 4 bases and 3 bases, there was a span of 18 bases. CDR3 region: CASSRPPDTFYTEAFF. The CDR3 DNA reads TGTGCCAGCTCACGTCCCCCTGACACCTTCTACACTGAAGCTTTCTTT. Drawing the rest from reference TRBV18 and TRBJ1-1, the complete variable domain is NAGVMQNPRHLVRRRGQEARLRCSPMKGHSHVYWYRQLPEEGLKFMVYLQKENIIDESGMPKERFSAEFPKEGPSILRIQQVVRGDSAAYFCASSRPPDTFYTEAFFGQGTRLTVV.

The gene calls are TRBV27 and TRBJ2-7; possible D gene TRBD2, 5 bases. The CDR3 extends over 16 amino acids. Trimming took 6 bases from V and 0 from J, leaving 18 bases between them. Germline-derived CDR1 and CDR2 are MNHEY and SMNVEV (reference sequence). The CDR3 here is CASSPDPGTASYEQYF. The CDR3 nucleotides are TGTGCCAGCAGCCCAGATCCGGGAACCGCCTCCTACGAGCAGTACTTC.

There are many counts of this clonotype. V and J are TRBV9 and TRBJ2-1; 8 bases align to TRBD2. This CDR3 spans 16 amino acids. Per the germline V gene, CDR1 is SGDLS and CDR2 is YYNGEE. J was trimmed by 5 bases and V by 4 bases; bases with no gene match: 11. In DNA, the CDR3 is TGTGCCAGCAGCCCTCGGGTAGCGGGGACGAACAATGAGCAGTTCTTC. Its protein is CASSPRVAGTNNEQFF.

This clonotype has a handful of counts. The chain links TRBV5-1 to TRBJ2-7; D is uncertain. The ends were cut back, 2 bases at V and 0 bases at J, with 6 bases in the middle. This CDR3 has 13 amino acids. Germline CDR1 reads SGHRS; CDR2 reads YFSETQ. In DNA form, the CDR3 reads TGCGCCAGCAGCTTATTTGCCTCCTACGAGCAGTACTTC. Its translation is CASSLFASYEQYF.

This clonotype was observed a handful of times. The chain combines TRBV25-1 with TRBJ2-7; 10 bases fit TRBD1. The trim removed 8 bases at V and 7 bases at J, leaving 5 bases unmatched. CDR1 and CDR2 (germline): MGHDK, SYGVNS. The CDR3 has 12 amino acids. The DNA of the CDR3 is TGTGCCAGCGGACAGGGGGTGTGGGAGCAGTACTTC. As protein: CASGQGVWEQYF.

Only a few counts were recorded for this clonotype. The chain couples TRBV27 to TRBJ2-5; D perhaps matches TRBD1 (5 bases). The germline CDR1 and CDR2 sequences are MNHEY and SMNVEV (reference sequence). CDR3 length: 15 residues. V was clipped by 4 bases and J by 5 bases, with 17 bases between them. The CDR3 protein is CASSSLKGNRETQYF. The CDR3 DNA is TGTGCCAGCAGTTCTCTGAAGGGGAATAGGGAGACCCAGTACTTC.

In this sample, this clonotype turned up a few times. This chain joins TRBV5-1 and TRBJ2-5; 7 bases match TRBD1. The germline gives CDR1 SGHRS, CDR2 YFSETQ. This CDR3 region has 14 residues. The J segment lost 2 bases and the V segment lost 3 bases, leaving 4 bases of the junction unmatched. Here the CDR3 reads CASSWKGQQETQYF. The CDR3 bases are TGCGCCAGCAGCTGGAAGGGACAGCAAGAGACCCAGTACTTC.

The V call is TRBV20-1, the J call TRBJ1-5, with D perhaps matching TRBD1 (6 bases). Trimming took off 5 bases at V and 6 bases at J, with 20 bases between the two ends. The CDR3 covers 15 residues. Germline V gene data show CDR1 as DFQATT and CDR2 as SNEGSKA (reference sequence). CDR3 bases: TGCAGTGCTTTAGAGGGGGGGTCAGGGTTTCAGCCCCAGCATTTT. Its protein product is CSALEGGSGFQPQHF.

This clonotype was recorded at least ten times. This rearrangement joins TRBV20-1 to TRBJ2-7, with D perhaps TRBD1 or TRBD2 (6 bases each). Germline assignment: CDR1 DFQATT and CDR2 SNEGSKA (reference sequence). The CDR3 is 11 residues long. Trimming took 6 bases from V and 4 from J, leaving 10 bases between them. CDR3 sequence: CSALGGYEQYF. The CDR3 DNA follows: TGCAGTGCCTTAGGGGGGTACGAGCAGTACTTC.

This clonotype was found a few times. The rearrangement links TRBV12-3 or TRBV12-4 to TRBJ1-2, with 7 bases lining up with TRBD1. The CDR3 extends over 13 amino acids. V trimming: 3 bases; J trimming: 6 bases; junction bases outside the gene matches: 4. CDR3 sequence: CASSLLTGDGYTF. DNA for the CDR3: TGTGCCAGCAGTTTGTTAACAGGGGATGGCTACACCTTC.

This clonotype was seen a few times. The chain uses TRBV30 and TRBJ2-5; D remains unclear. CDR3 length equals 11 residues. Germline assignment: CDR1 GTSNPN and CDR2 SVGIG (reference sequence). The ends were cut back, 3 bases at V and 9 bases at J, with 11 bases in the middle. Here the CDR3 DNA reads TGTGCCTGGAGCCACCTCCCGGCCCAGTACTTC. The encoded protein is CAWSHLPAQYF.

This clonotype was counted a few times. Here the CDR3 DNA reads TGCAGCGTTGAGGATGCGGCCCCTACGGATGAGCAGTTCTTC. Translating it yields CSVEDAAPTDEQFF. This chain connects TRBV29-1 to TRBJ2-1; D is unresolved. CDR1 and CDR2 (germline): SQVTM, ANQGSEA. CDR3 length: 14 amino acids. Trimming cost V 3 bases and J 8 bases, with 17 bases left between them.